This T cell receptor (beta chain) is drawn from a study of PD-1 blockade in classical Hodgkin lymphoma. The time point here: cycle 4 day 1 (C4D1), after five to seven weeks of nivolumab. After autologous stem cell transplantation all patients relapsed, and prior brentuximab vedotin exposure differed between cohorts. Patients' outcomes at their best amounted to complete response, partial response or progressive disease. Regarding this clone: Antigen specificity is unknown.

CDR3 size: 13 residues. In germline, CDR1 is MDHEN, CDR2 SYDVKM. Trimming took off 8 bases at V and 1 base at J, with 12 bases between the two ends. Whole-study findings and limits: Those achieving complete response showed baseline diversity like newly diagnosed patients.

TCRdb's table, derived via immunoSEQ multiplex PCR, lists solely in-frame clones and lacks some. The data contain about 25,000 clones, approximately 70% of them singletons. The rearrangement links TRBV28 to TRBJ2-7, with D perhaps matching TRBD1 (7 bases). This sample comprised peripheral blood mononuclear cells (PBMCs), obtained before the fourth cycle of nivolumab. This clonotype was sampled from a human donor with classical Hodgkin lymphoma. CDR3 sequence reads: CASAGQFSYEQYF. The CDR3 nucleotides read TGTGCCAGCGCGGGACAGTTTTCCTACGAGCAGTACTTC.